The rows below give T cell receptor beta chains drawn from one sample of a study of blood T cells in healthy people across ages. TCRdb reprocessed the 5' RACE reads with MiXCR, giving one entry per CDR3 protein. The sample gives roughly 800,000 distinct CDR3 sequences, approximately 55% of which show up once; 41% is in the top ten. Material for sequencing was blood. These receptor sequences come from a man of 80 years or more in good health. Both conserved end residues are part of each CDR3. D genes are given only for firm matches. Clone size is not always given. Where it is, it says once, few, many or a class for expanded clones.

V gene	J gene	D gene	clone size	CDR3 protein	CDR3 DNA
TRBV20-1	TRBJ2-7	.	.	CSARKGISYEQYF	TGCAGTGCTAGAAAGGGGATCTCCTACGAGCAGTACTTC
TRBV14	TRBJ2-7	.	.	CASSQPGFPYEQYF	TGTGCCAGCAGCCAACCGGGATTCCCCTACGAGCAGTACTTC
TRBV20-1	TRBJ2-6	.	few	CSARRAGANVLTF	TGCAGTGCTAGGCGTGCTGGGGCCAACGTCCTGACTTTC
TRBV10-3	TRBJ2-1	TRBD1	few	CAIRRTGYSYNEQFF	TGTGCCATCAGACGGACAGGGTACTCCTACAATGAGCAGTTCTTC
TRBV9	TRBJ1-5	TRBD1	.	CASSVGQGYNQPQHF	TGTGCCAGCAGCGTAGGACAGGGATACAATCAGCCCCAGCATTTT
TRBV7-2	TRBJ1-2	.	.	CASSLRIPGTLYGYTF	TGTGCCAGCAGCTTAAGGATACCAGGGACCCTTTATGGCTACACCTTC
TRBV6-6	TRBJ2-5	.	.	CASSYSGVGQETQYF	TGTGCCAGCAGTTACTCAGGGGTAGGGCAAGAGACCCAGTACTTC
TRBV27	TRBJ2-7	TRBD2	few	CASSFLIAGTPYEQYF	TGTGCCAGCAGTTTCTTAATAGCGGGGACCCCCTACGAGCAGTACTTC
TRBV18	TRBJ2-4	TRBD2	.	CASSPVPAGGPFNIQYF	TGCGCCAGCTCACCAGTCCCAGCGGGAGGGCCTTTTAACATTCAGTACTTC
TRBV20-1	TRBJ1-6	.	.	CSAREGSPLAGALHF	TGCAGTGCTAGAGAGGGCTCTCCCCTGGCAGGTGCCCTCCACTTT
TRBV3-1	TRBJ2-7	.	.	CASSQSQYEQYF	TGTGCCAGCAGCCAGTCCCAGTACGAGCAGTACTTC
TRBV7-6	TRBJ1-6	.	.	CASSVGQGSPLHF	TGTGCCAGCAGCGTGGGCCAGGGTTCACCCCTCCACTTT
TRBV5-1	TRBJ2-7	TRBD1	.	CASSLIGLTGQGTEQYF	TGCGCCAGCAGCTTGATTGGGCTAACGGGACAGGGAACCGAGCAGTACTTC
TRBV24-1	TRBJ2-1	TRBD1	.	CATSNTGGLDEQFF	TGTGCCACCAGTAATACAGGGGGCTTGGATGAGCAGTTCTTC
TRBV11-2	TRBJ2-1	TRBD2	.	CASSLDGTSGRSSYNEQFF	TGTGCCAGCAGCTTAGATGGGACTAGCGGGCGGAGCTCCTACAATGAGCAGTTCTTC
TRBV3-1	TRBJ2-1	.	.	CASSQGPGNSEQFF	TGTGCCAGCAGCCAAGGGCCAGGGAATAGTGAGCAGTTCTTC
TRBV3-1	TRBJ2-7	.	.	CASSALGQAEQYF	TGTGCCAGCAGCGCCCTGGGGCAGGCCGAGCAGTACTTC
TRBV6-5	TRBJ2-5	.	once	CASNRGGQLQTQYF	TGTGCCAGCAACAGGGGGGGACAGCTACAGACCCAGTACTTC
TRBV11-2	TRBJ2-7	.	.	CASSFSIGISYNEQYF	TGTGCCAGCAGCTTTTCTATCGGGATCTCCTACAATGAGCAGTACTTC
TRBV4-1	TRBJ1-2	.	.	CASSQRVGLGSYTF	TGCGCCAGCAGCCAAAGGGTGGGCCTAGGGAGCTACACCTTC
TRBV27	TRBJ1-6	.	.	CASSPSRGHGGSPLHF	TGTGCCAGCAGCCCCTCCCGGGGTCACGGGGGTTCACCCCTCCACTTT
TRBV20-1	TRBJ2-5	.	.	CSARVPAERQETQYF	TGCAGTGCCAGAGTACCAGCGGAGAGACAAGAGACCCAGTACTTC
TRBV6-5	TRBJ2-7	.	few	CASAQGSYEQYF	TGTGCCAGCGCCCAAGGAAGCTACGAGCAGTACTTC
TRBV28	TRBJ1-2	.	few	CASSLGQRYGYTF	TGTGCCAGCAGTTTGGGTCAGCGGTATGGCTACACCTTC
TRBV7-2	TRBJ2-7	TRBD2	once	CASSVRLAGRYEQYF	TGTGCCAGCAGCGTACGACTAGCGGGAAGGTACGAGCAGTACTTC
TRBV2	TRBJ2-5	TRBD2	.	CASSEASLAGVTETQYF	TGTGCCAGCAGTGAAGCCTCACTAGCGGGAGTTACGGAGACCCAGTACTTC
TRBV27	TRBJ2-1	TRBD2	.	CAGTKPGGAGEQFF	TGTGCCGGCACTAAACCGGGGGGGGCTGGGGAGCAGTTCTTC
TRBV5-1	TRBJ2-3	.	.	CASTRDPGLSTDTQYF	TGCGCCAGCACCCGGGACCCGGGACTTAGCACAGATACGCAGTATTTT
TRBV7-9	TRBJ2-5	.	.	CASDLGTGTQYF	TGTGCCAGCGACCTCGGGACGGGGACCCAGTACTTC
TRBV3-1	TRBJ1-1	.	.	CASSQGVGVGTEAFF	TGTGCCAGCAGCCAAGGAGTAGGGGTCGGCACTGAAGCTTTCTTT
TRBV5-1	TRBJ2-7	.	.	CASSLTKYEQYF	TGCGCCAGCAGCTTGACCAAGTACGAGCAGTACTTC
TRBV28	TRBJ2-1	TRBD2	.	CASSPPTRGRGHEQFF	TGTGCCAGCAGTCCCCCAACTCGCGGGAGGGGCCATGAGCAGTTCTTC
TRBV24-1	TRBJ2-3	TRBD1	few	CATSFGPGQGTMDTQYF	TGTGCCACCAGTTTTGGACCGGGACAGGGGACAATGGATACGCAGTATTTT
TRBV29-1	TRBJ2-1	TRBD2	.	CSARMLGLEQFF	TGCAGCGCCCGTATGCTGGGACTAGAGCAGTTCTTC
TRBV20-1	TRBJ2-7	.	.	CSARDPGRGSYEQYF	TGCAGTGCTAGAGACCCGGGCAGGGGATCCTACGAGCAGTACTTC
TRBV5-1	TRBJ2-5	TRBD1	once	CASSSGQGQWETQYF	TGCGCCAGCAGCTCCGGACAGGGGCAATGGGAGACCCAGTACTTC
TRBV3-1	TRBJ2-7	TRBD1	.	CASSQGIGTGGSYEQYF	TGTGCCAGCAGCCAAGGGATTGGGACAGGGGGCTCCTACGAGCAGTACTTC
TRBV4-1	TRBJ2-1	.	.	CASSQAGSVNEQFF	TGCGCCAGCAGCCAGGCGGGGTCGGTGAATGAGCAGTTCTTC
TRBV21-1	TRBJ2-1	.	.	CASTPKWGRTYNEQFF	TGTGCCAGCACCCCGAAGTGGGGGAGAACCTACAATGAGCAGTTCTTC
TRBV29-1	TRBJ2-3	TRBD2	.	CSVEDGTSRLYAYF	TGCAGCGTTGAAGACGGGACTAGCCGACTATACGCGTATTTT
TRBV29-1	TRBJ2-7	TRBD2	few	CSVAMTSVYEQYF	TGCAGCGTCGCTATGACTAGCGTCTACGAGCAGTACTTC
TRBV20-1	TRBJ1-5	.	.	CSASDSVPKLQPQHF	TGCAGTGCTAGCGACTCAGTACCGAAGCTTCAGCCCCAGCATTTT
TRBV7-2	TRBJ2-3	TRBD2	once	CASSRTRSTDTQYF	TGTGCCAGCAGCCGGACTAGGAGCACAGATACGCAGTATTTT
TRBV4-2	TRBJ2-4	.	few	CASSQDATKNIQYF	TGTGCCAGCAGCCAAGACGCAACCAAAAACATTCAGTACTTC
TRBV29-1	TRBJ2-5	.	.	CSVQNADETQYF	TGCAGCGTTCAAAATGCGGACGAGACCCAGTACTTC
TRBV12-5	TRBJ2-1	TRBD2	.	CASGFSGKEGEQFF	TGTGCTAGTGGTTTTAGCGGGAAGGAGGGTGAGCAGTTCTTC
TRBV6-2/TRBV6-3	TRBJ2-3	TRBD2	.	CASTGRSGASTGTQYF	TGTGCCAGCACCGGAAGGAGCGGGGCTAGCACAGGTACGCAGTATTTT
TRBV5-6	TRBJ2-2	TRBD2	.	CASSFYGPRLAGGQWNTGELFF	TGTGCCAGCAGCTTTTATGGTCCGAGACTAGCGGGAGGGCAGTGGAACACCGGGGAGCTGTTTTTT